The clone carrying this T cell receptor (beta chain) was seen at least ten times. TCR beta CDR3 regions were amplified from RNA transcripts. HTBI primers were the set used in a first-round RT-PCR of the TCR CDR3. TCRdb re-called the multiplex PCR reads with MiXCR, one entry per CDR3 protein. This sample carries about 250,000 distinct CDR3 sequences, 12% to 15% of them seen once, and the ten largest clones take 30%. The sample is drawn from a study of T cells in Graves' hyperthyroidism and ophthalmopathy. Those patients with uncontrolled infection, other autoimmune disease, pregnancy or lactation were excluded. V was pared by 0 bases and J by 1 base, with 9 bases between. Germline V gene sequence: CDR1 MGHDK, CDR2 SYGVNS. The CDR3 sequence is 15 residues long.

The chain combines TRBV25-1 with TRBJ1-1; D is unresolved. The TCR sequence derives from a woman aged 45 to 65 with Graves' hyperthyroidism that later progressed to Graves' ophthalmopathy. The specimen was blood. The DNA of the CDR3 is TGTGCCAGCAGTGAATACGGAAGACAGAACACTGAAGCTTTCTTT. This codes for CASSEYGRQNTEAFF.